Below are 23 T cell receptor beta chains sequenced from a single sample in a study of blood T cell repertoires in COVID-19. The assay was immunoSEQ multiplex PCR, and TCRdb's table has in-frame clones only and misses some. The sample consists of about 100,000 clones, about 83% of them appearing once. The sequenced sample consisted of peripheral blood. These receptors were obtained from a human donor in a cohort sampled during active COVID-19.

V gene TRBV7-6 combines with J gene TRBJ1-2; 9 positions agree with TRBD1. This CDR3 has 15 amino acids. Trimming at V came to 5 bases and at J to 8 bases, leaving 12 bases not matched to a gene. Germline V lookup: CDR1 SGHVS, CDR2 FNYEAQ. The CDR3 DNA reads TGTGCCAGCAGCCTAACGGGACAGGGACTGGGAGGCTACACCTTC. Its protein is CASSLTGQGLGGYTF. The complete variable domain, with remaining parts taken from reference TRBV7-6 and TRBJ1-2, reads GAGVSQSPRYKVTKRGQDVALRCDPISGHVSLYWYRQALGQGPEFLTYFNYEAQQDKSGLPNDRFSAERPEGSISTLTIQRTEQRDSAMYRCASSLTGQGLGGYTFGSGTRLTVV.

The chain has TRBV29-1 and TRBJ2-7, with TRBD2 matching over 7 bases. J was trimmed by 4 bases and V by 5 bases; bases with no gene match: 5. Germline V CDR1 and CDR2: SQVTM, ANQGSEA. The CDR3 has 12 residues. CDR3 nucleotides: TGCAGCGTTCAGGTGGGGGGGTACGAGCAGTACTTC. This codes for CSVQVGGYEQYF.

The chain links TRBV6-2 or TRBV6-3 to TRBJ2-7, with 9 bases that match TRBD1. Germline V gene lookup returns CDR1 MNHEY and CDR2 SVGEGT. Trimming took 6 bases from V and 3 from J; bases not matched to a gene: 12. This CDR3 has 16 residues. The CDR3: CASSRTSGQGSYEQYF. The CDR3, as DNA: TGTGCCAGCAGCCGCACCTCGGGACAGGGAAGCTACGAGCAGTACTTC.

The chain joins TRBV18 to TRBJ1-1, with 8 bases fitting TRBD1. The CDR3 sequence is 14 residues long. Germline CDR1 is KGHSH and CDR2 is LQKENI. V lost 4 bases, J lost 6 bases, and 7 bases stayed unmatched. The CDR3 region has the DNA TGTGCCAGCTCACAAACGACAGGGGCGGCTGAAGCTTTCTTT. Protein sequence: CASSQTTGAAEAFF.

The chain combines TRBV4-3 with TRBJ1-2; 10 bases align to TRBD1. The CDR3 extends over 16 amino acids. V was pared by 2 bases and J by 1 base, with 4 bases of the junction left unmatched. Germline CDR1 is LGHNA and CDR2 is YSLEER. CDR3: CASSQYGTGDNYGYTF. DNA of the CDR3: TGCGCCAGCAGCCAATATGGGACAGGGGATAACTATGGCTACACCTTC.

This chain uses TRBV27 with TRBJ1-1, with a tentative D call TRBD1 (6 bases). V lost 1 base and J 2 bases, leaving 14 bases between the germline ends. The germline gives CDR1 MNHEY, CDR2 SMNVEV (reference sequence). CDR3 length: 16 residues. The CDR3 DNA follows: TGTGCCAGCAGTTTATTCAGGGGTCTCTTCAACACTGAAGCTTTCTTT. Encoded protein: CASSLFRGLFNTEAFF.

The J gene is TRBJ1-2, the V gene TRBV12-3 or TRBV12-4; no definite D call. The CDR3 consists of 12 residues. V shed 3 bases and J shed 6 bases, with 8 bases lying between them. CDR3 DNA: TGTGCCAGCAGTTTCAGGAGGCATGGCTACACCTTC. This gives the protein CASSFRRHGYTF.

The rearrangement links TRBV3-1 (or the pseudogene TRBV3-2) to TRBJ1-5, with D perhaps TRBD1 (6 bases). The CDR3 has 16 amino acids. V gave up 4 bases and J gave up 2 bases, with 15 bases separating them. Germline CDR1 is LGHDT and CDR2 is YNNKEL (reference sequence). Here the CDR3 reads CASSLPTGRGNQPQHF. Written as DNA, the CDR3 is TGTGCCAGCAGCCTGCCGACAGGTAGGGGCAATCAGCCCCAGCATTTT.

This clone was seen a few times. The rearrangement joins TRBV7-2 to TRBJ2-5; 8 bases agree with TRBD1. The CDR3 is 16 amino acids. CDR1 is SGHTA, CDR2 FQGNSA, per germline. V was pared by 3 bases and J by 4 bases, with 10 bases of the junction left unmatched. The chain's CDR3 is CASSLRTGRGGETQYF. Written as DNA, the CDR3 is TGTGCCAGCAGCTTGAGGACAGGGAGAGGTGGAGAGACCCAGTACTTC.

The CDR3 DNA reads TGTGCCAGCAGCCATCAGGCAGGGGTATACCAGCCCCAGCATTTT. Translation: CASSHQAGVYQPQHF. V and J are TRBV3-1 (or the pseudogene TRBV3-2) and TRBJ1-5; tentative D call: TRBD1 (6 bases). Germline values: CDR1 LGHDT, CDR2 YNNKEL (reference sequence). The CDR3 length is 15 residues. Trimming pared 3 bases from V and 7 bases from J, leaving 16 bases between.

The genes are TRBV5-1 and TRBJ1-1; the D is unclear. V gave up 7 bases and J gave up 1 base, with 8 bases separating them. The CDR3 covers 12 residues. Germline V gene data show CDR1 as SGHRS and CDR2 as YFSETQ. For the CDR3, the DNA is TGCGCCAGCGGCCTAGAGAACACTGAAGCTTTCTTT. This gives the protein CASGLENTEAFF.

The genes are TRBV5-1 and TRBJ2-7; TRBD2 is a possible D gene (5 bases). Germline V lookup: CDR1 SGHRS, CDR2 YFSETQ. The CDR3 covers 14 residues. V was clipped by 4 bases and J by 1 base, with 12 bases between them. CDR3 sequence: CASSPSPGSYEQYF. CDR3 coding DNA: TGCGCCAGCAGCCCATCACCGGGATCCTACGAGCAGTACTTC.

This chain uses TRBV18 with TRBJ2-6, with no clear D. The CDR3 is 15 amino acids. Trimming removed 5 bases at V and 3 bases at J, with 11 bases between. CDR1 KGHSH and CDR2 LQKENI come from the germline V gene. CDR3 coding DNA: TGTGCCAGCTCATCAGGAATGGTTGGGGCCAACGTCCTGACTTTC. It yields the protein CASSSGMVGANVLTF.

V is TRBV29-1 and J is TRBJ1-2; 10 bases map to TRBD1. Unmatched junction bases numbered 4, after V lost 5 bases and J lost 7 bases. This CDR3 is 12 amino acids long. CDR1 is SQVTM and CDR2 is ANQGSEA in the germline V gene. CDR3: CSVTRDRGGYTF. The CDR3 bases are TGCAGCGTTACCCGGGACAGGGGTGGCTACACCTTC.

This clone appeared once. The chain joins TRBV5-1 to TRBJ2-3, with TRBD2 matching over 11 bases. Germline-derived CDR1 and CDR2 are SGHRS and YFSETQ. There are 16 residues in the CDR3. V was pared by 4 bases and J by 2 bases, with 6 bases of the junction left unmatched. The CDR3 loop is CASSIPTSGNTDTQYF. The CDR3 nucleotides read TGCGCCAGCAGCATCCCGACTAGCGGGAACACAGATACGCAGTATTTT.

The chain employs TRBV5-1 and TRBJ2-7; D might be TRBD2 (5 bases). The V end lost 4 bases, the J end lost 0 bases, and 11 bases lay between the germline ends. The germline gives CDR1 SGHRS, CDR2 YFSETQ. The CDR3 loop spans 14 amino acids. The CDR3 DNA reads TGCGCCAGCAGCGCCGGACTCAACTCCTACGAGCAGTACTTC. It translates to CASSAGLNSYEQYF.

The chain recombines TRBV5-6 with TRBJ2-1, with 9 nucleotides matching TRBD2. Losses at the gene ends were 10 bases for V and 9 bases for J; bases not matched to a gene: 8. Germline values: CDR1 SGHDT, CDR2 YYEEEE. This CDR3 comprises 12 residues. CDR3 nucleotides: TGTGCCTCGGAGGGACTAGCACCTGAGCAGTTCTTC. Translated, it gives CASEGLAPEQFF.

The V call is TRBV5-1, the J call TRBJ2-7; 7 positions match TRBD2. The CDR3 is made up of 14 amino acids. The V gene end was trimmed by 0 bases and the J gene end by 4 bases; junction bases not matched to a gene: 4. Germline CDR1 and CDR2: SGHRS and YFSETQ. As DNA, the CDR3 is TGCGCCAGCAGCTTGGAGGGAGGGCTGTACGAGCAGTACTTC. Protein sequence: CASSLEGGLYEQYF.

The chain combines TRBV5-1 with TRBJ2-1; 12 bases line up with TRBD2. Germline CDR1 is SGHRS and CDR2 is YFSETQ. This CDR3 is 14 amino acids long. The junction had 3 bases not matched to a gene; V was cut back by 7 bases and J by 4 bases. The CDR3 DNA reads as TGCGCCAGCGCAACTAGCGGGGGGTACAATGAGCAGTTCTTC. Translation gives CASATSGGYNEQFF. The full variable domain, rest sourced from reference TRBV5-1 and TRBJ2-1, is KAGVTQTPRYLIKTRGQQVTLSCSPISGHRSVSWYQQTPGQGLQFLFEYFSETQRNKGNFPGRFSGRQFSNSRSEMNVSTLELGDSALYLCASATSGGYNEQFFGPGTRLTVL.

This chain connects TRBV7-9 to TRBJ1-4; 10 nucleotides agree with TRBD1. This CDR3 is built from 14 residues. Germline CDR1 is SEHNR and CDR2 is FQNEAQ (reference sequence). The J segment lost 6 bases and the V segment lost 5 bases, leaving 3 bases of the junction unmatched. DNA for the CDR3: TGTGCCAGCAGCGGACAGGGGGGTGATGAAAAACTGTTTTTT. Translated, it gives CASSGQGGDEKLFF.

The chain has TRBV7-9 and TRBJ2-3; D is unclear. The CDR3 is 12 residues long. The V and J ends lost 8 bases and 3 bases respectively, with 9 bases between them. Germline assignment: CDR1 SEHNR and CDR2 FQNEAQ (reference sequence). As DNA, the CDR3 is TGTGCCAGCGCCCAGATTACAGATACGCAGTATTTT. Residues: CASAQITDTQYF.

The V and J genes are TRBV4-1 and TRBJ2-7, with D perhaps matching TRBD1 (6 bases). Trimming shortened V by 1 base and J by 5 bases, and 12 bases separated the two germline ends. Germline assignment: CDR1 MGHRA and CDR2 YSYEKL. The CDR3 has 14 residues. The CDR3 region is CASSQGQGHNEQYF. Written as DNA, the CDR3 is TGCGCCAGCAGCCAAGGGCAGGGGCACAACGAGCAGTACTTC.

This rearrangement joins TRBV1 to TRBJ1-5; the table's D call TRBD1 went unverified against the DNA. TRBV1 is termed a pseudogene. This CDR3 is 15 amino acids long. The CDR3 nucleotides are TGCACCAGCAGCCAAGATCTCACAGACAATCAGCCCCAGCATTTT. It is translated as CTSSQDLTDNQPQHF.